What follows describes a single TCR beta chain. This sample was taken from a study of T cell repertoires in ileal Crohn's disease. There are 13 residues in the CDR3. V was pared by 6 bases and J by 0 bases, with 8 bases between. CDR1 and CDR2 (germline): KGHSH, LQKENI. Here immunoSEQ multiplex PCR was the method, and the copy in TCRdb shows in-frame clones only, minus some. The table has 5,700 or so clones, roughly 80% seen once. The receptor's source is an adult with Crohn's disease. The V call is TRBV18, the J call TRBJ2-5; D not certain. Material: ileal tissue. The CDR3 spells CASSWANQETQYF. As DNA, the CDR3 is TGTGCCAGCTCGTGGGCCAACCAAGAGACCCAGTACTTC.